This T cell receptor (beta chain) was observed in a study of T cells in Graves' hyperthyroidism and ophthalmopathy. General study findings and limits: Using 13 V-J features, a model discriminated ophthalmopathy from stable hyperthyroidism. Researchers found most expanded thyroid clonotypes above 0.001 in blood as well.

The PBMCs were sourced from fresh peripheral blood (approximately 10 ml). The CDR3 extends over 16 amino acids. With 4 bases clipped from V and 3 bases from J, the junction kept 6 bases outside the gene matches. CDR1 and CDR2 from the germline V gene are MNHEY and SVGAGI. Details on this clonotype: Its specificity is not known.

RNA transcripts provided the source from which TCR beta CDR3 regions were amplified. An initial round of RT-PCR targeting the TCR CDR3 relied on the HTBI primer set. MiXCR, applied by TCRdb to the multiplex PCR reads, yields one record per CDR3 protein. The table has more than 500,000 distinct CDR3 sequences, roughly 15% seen once; the top ten hold 3.8%. This chain uses TRBV6-5 with TRBJ2-6; 7 positions agree with TRBD1. Source material: blood. This clonotype was sampled from a woman between 25 and 40 years old with Graves' hyperthyroidism. The CDR3 spells CASSSSDRSGANVLTF. The CDR3 DNA reads TGTGCCAGCAGTTCCTCGGACAGGAGTGGGGCCAACGTCCTGACTTTC.